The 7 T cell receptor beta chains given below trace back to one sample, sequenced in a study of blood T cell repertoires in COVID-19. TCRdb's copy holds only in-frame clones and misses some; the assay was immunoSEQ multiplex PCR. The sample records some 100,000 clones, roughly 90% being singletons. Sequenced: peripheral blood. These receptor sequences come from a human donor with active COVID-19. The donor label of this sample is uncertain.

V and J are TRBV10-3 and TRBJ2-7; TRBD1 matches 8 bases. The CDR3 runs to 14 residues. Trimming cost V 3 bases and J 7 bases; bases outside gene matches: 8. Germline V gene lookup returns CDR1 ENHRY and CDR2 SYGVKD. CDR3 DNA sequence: TGTGCCATCAGTGACAAGACAGGGGTTGGGGAGCAGTACTTC. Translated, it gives CAISDKTGVGEQYF.

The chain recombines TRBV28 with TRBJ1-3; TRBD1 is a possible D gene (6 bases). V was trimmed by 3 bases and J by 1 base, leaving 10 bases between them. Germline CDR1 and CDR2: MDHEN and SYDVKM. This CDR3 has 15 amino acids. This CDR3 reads CASSFARGSGNTIYF. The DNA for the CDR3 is TGTGCCAGCAGTTTCGCCAGGGGATCTGGAAACACCATATATTTT.

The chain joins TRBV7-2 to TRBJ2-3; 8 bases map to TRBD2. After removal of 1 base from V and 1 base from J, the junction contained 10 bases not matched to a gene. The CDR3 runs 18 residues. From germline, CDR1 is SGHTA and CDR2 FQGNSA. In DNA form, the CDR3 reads TGTGCCAGCAGCTTAGACCCCCCGGGAGCGGGGGGCACAGATACGCAGTATTTT. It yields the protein CASSLDPPGAGGTDTQYF.

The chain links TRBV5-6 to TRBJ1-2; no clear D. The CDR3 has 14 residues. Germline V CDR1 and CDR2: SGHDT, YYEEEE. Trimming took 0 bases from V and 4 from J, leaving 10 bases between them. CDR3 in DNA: TGTGCCAGCAGCTTGGACAGAAAAGCCTATGGCTACACCTTC. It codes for CASSLDRKAYGYTF.

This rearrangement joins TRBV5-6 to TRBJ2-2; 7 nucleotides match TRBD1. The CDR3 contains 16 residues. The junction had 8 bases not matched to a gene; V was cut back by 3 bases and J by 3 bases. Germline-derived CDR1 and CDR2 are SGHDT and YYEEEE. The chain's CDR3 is CASSSTGNVYTGELFF. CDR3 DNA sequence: TGTGCCAGCAGCTCGACAGGGAATGTATACACCGGGGAGCTGTTTTTT.

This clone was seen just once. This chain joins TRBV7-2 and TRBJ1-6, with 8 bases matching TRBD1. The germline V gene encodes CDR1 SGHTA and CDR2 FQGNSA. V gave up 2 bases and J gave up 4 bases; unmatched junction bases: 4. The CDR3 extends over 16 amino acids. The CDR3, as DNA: TGTGCCAGCAGCTTACAGGGGGCTGGGTATAATTCACCCCTCCACTTT. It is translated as CASSLQGAGYNSPLHF. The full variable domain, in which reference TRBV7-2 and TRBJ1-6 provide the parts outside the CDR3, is GAGVSQSPSNKVTEKGKDVELRCDPISGHTALYWYRQSLGQGLEFLIYFQGNSAPDKSGLPSDRFSAERTGGSVSTLTIQRTQQEDSAVYLCASSLQGAGYNSPLHFGNGTRLTVT.

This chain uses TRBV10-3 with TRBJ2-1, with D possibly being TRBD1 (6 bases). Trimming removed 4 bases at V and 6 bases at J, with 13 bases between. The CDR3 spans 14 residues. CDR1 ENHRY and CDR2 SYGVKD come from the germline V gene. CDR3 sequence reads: CAISGLGARNEQFF. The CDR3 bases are TGTGCCATCAGTGGTTTGGGGGCCCGCAATGAGCAGTTCTTC.